The 20 T cell receptor beta chains given below trace back to one sample, sequenced in a study of T-cell reconstitution after alpha-beta-depleted transplantation in children. As it was prepared, the TCRbeta library received unique molecular identifiers. TCRdb re-analysed the PCR reads in MiXCR, keeping a single row per CDR3 protein. Seen here are roughly 200,000 distinct CDR3 sequences, about 9.5% observed once, and the top ten hold 5% to 7%. This specimen was PBMCs from the stem cell graft donor, taken from the stem cell graft. These receptors were obtained from a human donor who donated a stem cell graft to a child with acute lymphoblastic leukemia.

This clonotype was seen at least ten times. V usage is TRBV29-1 and J usage is TRBJ2-5; 7 bases fit TRBD1. The V and J ends lost 7 bases and 4 bases, in that order; junction bases with no gene match: 6. This CDR3 contains 12 residues. Germline values: CDR1 SQVTM, CDR2 ANQGSEA. For the CDR3, the DNA is TGCAGCGGGCGAGAGGGGGCAGAGACCCAGTACTTC. This encodes CSGREGAETQYF.

The V call is TRBV6-5, the J call TRBJ2-7, with 8 bases aligning to TRBD1. The ends lost 4 bases at V and 2 bases at J; junction bases unmatched: 10. Germline V gene data show CDR1 as MNHEY and CDR2 as SVGAGI. CDR3 length equals 16 residues. The CDR3 loop is CASSSTRQGKTYEQYF. The CDR3 region has the DNA TGTGCCAGCAGTTCAACACGACAGGGGAAGACCTACGAGCAGTACTTC.

This clonotype was seen ten or more times. This chain joins TRBV7-9 and TRBJ2-5; D is unresolved. Germline CDR1 and CDR2: SEHNR and FQNEAQ (reference sequence). This CDR3 comprises 12 residues. The ends were cut back, 1 base at V and 5 bases at J, with 5 bases in the middle. The CDR3 DNA follows: TGTGCCAGCAGCTTAGTACTGGAGACCCAGTACTTC. Translated, it gives CASSLVLETQYF.

This clonotype was picked up many times. This chain uses TRBV6-1 with TRBJ2-2; 10 bases map to TRBD1. The V segment lost 7 bases and the J segment 5 bases; nucleotides outside the gene matches: 7. The germline CDR1 and CDR2 sequences are MNHNS and SASEGT. This CDR3 has 15 amino acids. CDR3 coding DNA: TGTGCCAGCAAACACGGGACAGGGGTTACCGGGGAGCTGTTTTTT. As protein: CASKHGTGVTGELFF.

This clonotype was observed many times. The chain joins TRBV7-2 to TRBJ2-1; 7 nucleotides agree with TRBD2. CDR1 SGHTA and CDR2 FQGNSA come from the germline V gene. CDR3 length: 15 residues. Trimming at V came to 3 bases and at J to 4 bases, leaving 6 bases not matched to a gene. This chain's CDR3 is CASSFTGLPYNEQFF. The CDR3 DNA follows: TGTGCCAGCAGCTTCACGGGACTACCTTACAATGAGCAGTTCTTC.

In this sample, this clonotype turned up many times. This chain links TRBV6-5 with TRBJ1-2, with D uncertain. Trimming shortened V by 0 bases and J by 4 bases, and 6 bases separated the two germline ends. Germline CDR1 and CDR2: MNHEY and SVGAGI. The CDR3 is 13 residues long. The CDR3 DNA reads TGTGCCAGCAGTTACTCAAAGGGCTATGGCTACACCTTC. It translates to CASSYSKGYGYTF.

This clonotype has at least ten counts. The gene calls are TRBV4-2 and TRBJ2-1; 15 bases match TRBD2. The CDR3 covers 21 residues. The germline gives CDR1 LGHNA, CDR2 YNFKEQ. J lost 0 bases, V lost 2 bases, and 11 bases had no gene match. In DNA, the CDR3 is TGTGCCAGCAGCCAATTTCCCCCGGGACTAGCGGGGGGAAGCTCCTACAATGAGCAGTTCTTC. This codes for CASSQFPPGLAGGSSYNEQFF.

This clonotype was seen more than once but under ten times. This chain connects TRBV5-1 to TRBJ1-6; TRBD1 is a possible D gene (5 bases). This CDR3 region has 14 residues. Germline CDR1 reads SGHRS; CDR2 reads YFSETQ. V was shortened by 3 bases and J by 8 bases, with 12 bases between the two germline ends. The CDR3 spells CASSSGLQDSPLHF. The CDR3 nucleotides read TGCGCCAGCAGCTCGGGACTTCAGGATTCACCCCTCCACTTT.

The chain links TRBV20-1 to TRBJ2-1; 10 nucleotides align to TRBD1. The CDR3 sequence is 13 residues long. V trimming: 8 bases; J trimming: 7 bases; junction bases outside the gene matches: 8. The germline V gene has CDR1 DFQATT and CDR2 SNEGSKA (reference sequence). CDR3 in DNA: TGCAGTTCTCCCGGGACAGGGGATAATGAGCAGTTCTTC. This codes for CSSPGTGDNEQFF.

The chain joins TRBV5-1 to TRBJ1-5; 9 positions match TRBD1. V lost 4 bases, J lost 0 bases, and 5 bases stayed unmatched. This CDR3 is built from 16 residues. The germline V gene has CDR1 SGHRS and CDR2 YFSETQ. As DNA, the CDR3 is TGCGCCAGCAGCCCCGGGACAGGGATTAGCAATCAGCCCCAGCATTTT. Translation: CASSPGTGISNQPQHF.

This clonotype occurred many times. This chain uses TRBV20-1 with TRBJ2-5, with 8 positions matching TRBD1. Germline V gene sequence: CDR1 DFQATT, CDR2 SNEGSKA (reference sequence). The V gene end was trimmed by 1 base and the J gene end by 5 bases; junction bases not matched to a gene: 6. The CDR3 sequence is 14 residues long. CDR3 protein: CSARGQGSPETQYF. CDR3 bases: TGCAGTGCTAGAGGACAGGGGTCGCCGGAGACCCAGTACTTC.

The V and J genes are TRBV27 and TRBJ2-1, with D unresolved. V lost 2 bases, J lost 8 bases, and 7 bases lay in between. The germline V gene has CDR1 MNHEY and CDR2 SMNVEV (reference sequence). The CDR3 runs to 12 residues. The CDR3 DNA reads TGTGCCAGCAGTTTAGGTTCCGATGAGCAGTTCTTC. Protein product: CASSLGSDEQFF.

This clonotype was counted ten times or more. The genes are TRBV4-2 and TRBJ2-7; D remains unclear. The CDR3 is 13 amino acids. CDR1 LGHNA and CDR2 YNFKEQ come from the germline V gene. The germline V and J ends were trimmed by 6 bases and 1 base, with 10 bases remaining between them. The CDR3 DNA follows: TGTGCCAGCAGGTCAGACGGATCCTACGAGCAGTACTTC. Protein sequence: CASRSDGSYEQYF.

The chain uses TRBV9 and TRBJ2-5; D could derive from TRBD1 or TRBD2 (5 bases each). V was trimmed by 2 bases and J by 5 bases, leaving 16 bases between them. This CDR3 region has 15 residues. CDR1 and CDR2 (germline): SGDLS, YYNGEE. CDR3 sequence: CASSVGTGSVETQYF. In DNA form, the CDR3 reads TGTGCCAGCAGCGTCGGGACGGGGTCGGTGGAGACCCAGTACTTC.

The sample holds a few counts of this clonotype. V usage is TRBV20-1 and J usage is TRBJ2-3; D may be TRBD1 (6 bases). Germline V gene data show CDR1 as DFQATT and CDR2 as SNEGSKA (reference sequence). The germline V and J ends were trimmed by 3 bases and 2 bases, with 12 bases remaining between them. The CDR3 consists of 14 residues. CDR3 in amino acids: CSASNRDTTDTQYF. The CDR3 nucleotides read TGCAGTGCTAGCAACCGGGACACCACAGATACGCAGTATTTT.

This chain links TRBV7-8 with TRBJ1-1, with D possibly TRBD1 on 6 matching bases. Looked up from germline, CDR1 is SGHVS and CDR2 is FQNEAQ. Trimming pared 4 bases from V and 1 base from J, leaving 13 bases between. This CDR3 spans 15 amino acids. The CDR3 here is CASSSGGLRNTEAFF. The CDR3 DNA is TGTGCCAGCAGCTCTGGGGGGCTAAGGAACACTGAAGCTTTCTTT.

This clonotype has ten or more counts. The chain links TRBV12-3 or TRBV12-4 to TRBJ1-6; possible D gene TRBD1, 6 bases. The CDR3 covers 15 residues. With 6 bases removed from V and 9 bases from J, the gap between germline ends came to 18 bases. The CDR3 nucleotides are TGTGCCAGCAGCCCAGGGGCTCGCTTTGGTTCACCCCTCCACTTT. It encodes CASSPGARFGSPLHF.

This clonotype appeared many times. The chain carries TRBV2 and TRBJ2-7; maybe TRBD2 (7 bases). CDR3 length equals 13 residues. Germline V CDR1 and CDR2: SNHLY, FYNNEI. Trimming removed 5 bases from V and 7 bases from J, with 15 bases in between. CDR3 nucleotide sequence: TGTGCCAGCAGTTTCCGGGGGGCGGGGGAGCAGTACTTC. Its translation is CASSFRGAGEQYF.

This clonotype was counted many times. The genes are TRBV10-3 and TRBJ1-4; maybe TRBD1 (5 bases). Germline V gene data show CDR1 as ENHRY and CDR2 as SYGVKD. The CDR3 loop spans 14 amino acids. Trimming shortened V by 1 base and J by 5 bases, and 8 bases separated the two germline ends. The CDR3 loop is CAISEFRENEKLFF. Here the CDR3 DNA reads TGTGCCATCAGTGAGTTCAGGGAGAATGAAAAACTGTTTTTT.

In this sample, this clonotype turned up many times. The V gene is TRBV7-2, the J gene TRBJ1-4; D not certain. In germline, CDR1 is SGHTA, CDR2 FQGNSA. The length of the CDR3 is 13 residues. Trimming took off 6 bases at V and 6 bases at J, with 11 bases between the two ends. The CDR3 loop is CASRVQPDEKLFF. CDR3 in DNA: TGTGCCAGCAGAGTGCAGCCGGATGAAAAACTGTTTTTT.